These 25 T cell receptor beta chains were all obtained from the same sample, sequenced in a study of immune evolution from preneoplasia to lung adenocarcinoma. The method was immunoSEQ multiplex PCR; TCRdb's version includes in-frame clones alone and lacks a portion of them. Of over 11,000 clones in the sample, roughly 80% were seen once. Source material: FFPE minimally invasive lung adenocarcinoma tissue. These TCRs come from a person aged 65 to 85 with lung adenocarcinoma.

This clone was recorded once. This chain joins TRBV6-5 and TRBJ1-1, with 7 bases identical to TRBD1. The CDR3 runs to 16 residues. Germline CDR1 reads MNHEY; CDR2 reads SVGAGI. Germline trimming cut 4 bases from V and 4 bases from J; bases unmatched to any gene: 12. Written as DNA, the CDR3 is TGTGCCAGCAGTTCCTTAGCAGGGGGGAAAGGCACTGAAGCTTTCTTT. It is translated as CASSSLAGGKGTEAFF.

This clone is a singleton in its sample. The rearrangement uses TRBV2 and TRBJ2-5; D is perhaps TRBD2 (6 bases). This CDR3 region has 15 residues. The V end lost 2 bases, the J end lost 2 bases, and 12 bases lay between the germline ends. Germline V lookup: CDR1 SNHLY, CDR2 FYNNEI. CDR3: CASSENPGTQETQYF. The CDR3 DNA reads TGTGCCAGCAGTGAAAACCCCGGGACTCAAGAGACCCAGTACTTC.

The CDR3 loop is CASNLPMATDTQYF. Written as DNA, the CDR3 is TGTGCCAGCAACCTCCCAATGGCCACAGATACGCAGTATTTT. The rearrangement links TRBV28 to TRBJ2-3; D is unclear. Germline V gene lookup returns CDR1 MDHEN and CDR2 SYDVKM. V was clipped by 7 bases and J by 2 bases, with 13 bases between them. This CDR3 region has 14 residues.

The chain uses TRBV5-1 and TRBJ2-7; TRBD1 agrees at 7 bases. With V trimmed by 1 base and J by 12 bases, 10 bases remained unmatched. The CDR3 sequence is 13 residues long. The V gene's germline CDR1 is SGHRS and CDR2 YFSETQ. The CDR3 loop reads CASSLSVLTGWYF. The CDR3 region has the DNA TGCGCCAGCAGCTTGTCGGTCCTGACAGGGTGGTACTTC.

The DNA of the CDR3 is TGTGCCAGCAGCGCACTCCAGGGAGCACCCCTCCACTTT. Amino acid sequence: CASSALQGAPLHF. The chain has TRBV9 and TRBJ1-6, with D possibly TRBD1 on 5 matching bases. Germline CDR1 SGDLS, CDR2 YYNGEE. V gave up 3 bases and J gave up 11 bases, with 12 bases separating them. CDR3 size: 13 residues.

The gene calls are TRBV6-6 and TRBJ1-1, with 8 bases that match TRBD1. Germline V lookup: CDR1 MNHNY, CDR2 SVGAGI (reference sequence). The junction had 6 bases not matched to a gene; V was cut back by 5 bases and J by 1 base. CDR3 length equals 15 residues. The CDR3 reads CASSPGQGGNTEAFF. Written as DNA, the CDR3 is TGTGCCAGCAGTCCCGGACAGGGAGGGAACACTGAAGCTTTCTTT.

The rearrangement joins TRBV2 to TRBJ1-4, with D unclear. This CDR3 is 13 amino acids long. Per the germline V gene, CDR1 is SNHLY and CDR2 is FYNNEI. V was clipped by 8 bases and J by 2 bases, with 9 bases between them. CDR3 nucleotides: TGTGCCAGCCGCAGAGAGACTAATGAAAAACTGTTTTTT. Translation gives CASRRETNEKLFF.

V usage is TRBV28 and J usage is TRBJ2-7; TRBD1 matches at 10 bases. After removal of 10 bases from V and 7 bases from J, the junction contained 13 bases not matched to a gene. The CDR3 has 14 amino acids. Germline lookup yields CDR1 MDHEN and CDR2 SYDVKM. The CDR3 DNA reads as TGTGCCACCACCGCTCCGGACAGGGGGGGGGAGCAGTACTTC. This encodes CATTAPDRGGEQYF.

Regarding this clone: At one end the junction does not follow the germline gene, possibly because of a read error. The J gene is TRBJ1-2, the V gene TRBV19; 8 bases are a match to TRBD1. Looked up from germline, CDR1 is LNHDA and CDR2 is SQIVND (reference sequence). The CDR3 runs to 13 residues. The CDR3 loop reads CANSIGTGYGYTF. Here the CDR3 DNA reads TGTGCCAATAGTATCGGGACAGGCTATGGCTACACCTTC.

This rearrangement joins TRBV9 to TRBJ1-1, with unresolved D. V gave up 0 bases and J gave up 0 bases, with 3 bases separating them. This CDR3 is 13 amino acids long. CDR1 SGDLS and CDR2 YYNGEE come from the germline V gene. The CDR3 sequence: CASSVGMNTEAFF. The CDR3, as DNA: TGTGCCAGCAGCGTAGGTATGAACACTGAAGCTTTCTTT.

The J gene is TRBJ2-2, the V gene TRBV5-1; TRBD2 agrees at 15 bases. There are 18 residues in the CDR3. CDR1 is SGHRS and CDR2 is YFSETQ in the germline V gene. The V gene end was trimmed by 4 bases and the J gene end by 1 base; junction bases not matched to a gene: 5. Here the CDR3 reads CASSRGTSGGMNTGELFF. CDR3 sequence (DNA): TGCGCCAGCAGCCGGGGGACTAGCGGGGGGATGAACACCGGGGAGCTGTTTTTT.

This clone came up a few times. The V call is TRBV6-4, the J call TRBJ2-7; D unclear. Looked up from germline, CDR1 is MRHNA and CDR2 is SNTAGT. V was trimmed by 8 bases and J by 3 bases, leaving 2 bases between them. The CDR3 has 9 amino acids. The CDR3 nucleotides read TGTGCCAGCTGCTACGAGCAGTACTTC. Its protein product is CASCYEQYF.

This clone was found a few times. Other nucleotide sequences from this sample produce the same CDR3. This CDR3 is CSASSGTEQYF. As DNA, the CDR3 is TGCAGTGCTAGTTCGGGGACCGAGCAGTACTTC. This rearrangement joins TRBV20-1 to TRBJ2-7, with D perhaps assigned TRBD1 or TRBD2 (5 bases each). The CDR3 length is 11 residues. Trimming took off 3 bases at V and 6 bases at J, with 9 bases between the two ends. CDR1 DFQATT and CDR2 SNEGSKA come from the germline V gene (reference sequence).

This clone was counted between two and nine times. The rearrangement uses TRBV4-2 and TRBJ2-1, with D possibly being TRBD2 (6 bases). Trimming cost V 1 base and J 2 bases, with 18 bases left between them. CDR3 length equals 18 residues. The germline CDR1 and CDR2 sequences are LGHNA and YNFKEQ. The CDR3 DNA follows: TGTGCCAGCAGCCAAGGGGGAGGACCCCCCGGGCCCTACAATGAGCAGTTCTTC. Its protein product is CASSQGGGPPGPYNEQFF.

The chain is built from TRBV7-9 and TRBJ1-4; D possibly corresponds to TRBD1 (5 bases). Trimming took off 1 base at V and 4 bases at J, with 7 bases between the two ends. The CDR3 consists of 14 residues. CDR1 and CDR2 (germline): SEHNR, FQNEAQ (reference sequence). The CDR3 reads CASSLGGGNEKLFF. CDR3 sequence (DNA): TGTGCCAGCAGCTTAGGGGGGGGTAATGAAAAACTGTTTTTT.

This chain links TRBV6-1 with TRBJ2-1, with 7 bases matching TRBD2. Germline assignment: CDR1 MNHNS and CDR2 SASEGT. With 6 bases clipped from V and 5 bases from J, the junction kept 10 bases outside the gene matches. The length of the CDR3 is 15 residues. The DNA for the CDR3 is TGTGCCAGCAGGGGGGACTATGTGGGGGACAATGAGCAGTTCTTC. It is translated as CASRGDYVGDNEQFF.

For the CDR3, the DNA is TGCGCCAGCAGTGCGACTATTACGTTTTCCGGGGAGCTGTTTTTT. It translates to CASSATITFSGELFF. The rearrangement uses TRBV10-2 and TRBJ2-2; D may be TRBD2 (5 bases). Germline CDR1 is WSHSY and CDR2 is SAAADI. This CDR3 has 15 amino acids. V was pared by 4 bases and J by 6 bases, with 15 bases between.

This sequence joins TRBV30 and TRBJ1-5; 8 positions agree with TRBD1. V lost 3 bases to trimming and J lost 4 bases; unmatched junction nucleotides: 5. Germline V CDR1 and CDR2: GTSNPN, SVGIG (reference sequence). The CDR3 has 14 amino acids. The CDR3 here is CAWRAGGENQPQHF. In DNA, the CDR3 is TGTGCCTGGAGGGCAGGGGGCGAAAATCAGCCCCAGCATTTT.

The chain links TRBV10-3 to TRBJ2-7; D not certain. The CDR3 consists of 11 residues. Trimming took 9 bases from V and 3 from J, leaving 9 bases between them. Germline values: CDR1 ENHRY, CDR2 SYGVKD. The DNA of the CDR3 is TGTGCCATAGGGTCGGGCTACGAGCAGTACTTC. It is translated as CAIGSGYEQYF.

The chain has TRBV11-2 and TRBJ2-2, with 7 positions matching TRBD2. Germline V lookup: CDR1 SGHAT, CDR2 FQNNGV. The CDR3 extends over 17 amino acids. Trimming took 2 bases from V and 1 from J; bases not matched to a gene: 7. CDR3 nucleotide sequence: TGTGCCAGCAGCTTACTGTGGCTAGCGGAGAACACCGGGGAGCTGTTTTTT. Residues: CASSLLWLAENTGELFF.

The rearrangement links TRBV11-2 to TRBJ1-6, with D uncertain. Per germline, CDR1 SGHAT and CDR2 FQNNGV. This CDR3 has 13 amino acids. The CDR3 DNA sequence: TGTGCTACCGGACCTCTTTATAATTCACCCCTCCACTTT. Translation gives CATGPLYNSPLHF.

This clone was counted only a few times. V gene TRBV5-1 combines with J gene TRBJ2-7; 10 bases line up with TRBD1. Looked up from germline, CDR1 is SGHRS and CDR2 is YFSETQ. V lost 0 bases, J lost 5 bases, and 5 bases stayed unmatched. The CDR3 length is 15 residues. CDR3 region: CASSLGQGAGNEQYF. CDR3 sequence (DNA): TGCGCCAGCAGCTTGGGACAGGGGGCAGGGAACGAGCAGTACTTC.

The chain links TRBV25-1 to TRBJ2-7; 8 bases align to TRBD1. The germline V gene has CDR1 MGHDK and CDR2 SYGVNS. The CDR3 covers 14 residues. J lost 5 bases, V lost 5 bases, and 8 bases had no gene match. CDR3 sequence: CASSTRQGIDEQYF. For the CDR3, the DNA is TGTGCCAGCAGTACTCGACAGGGGATCGACGAGCAGTACTTC.

CDR3 bases: TGTGCCAGCAGCTTGAGGACAGGCGCTCTGGATCCAGATACGCAGTATTTT. Its translation: CASSLRTGALDPDTQYF. V gene TRBV5-4 combines with J gene TRBJ2-3, with 7 bases fitting TRBD1. Germline V lookup: CDR1 SGHNT, CDR2 YYREEE (reference sequence). Unmatched junction bases numbered 12, after V lost 1 base and J lost 4 bases. The CDR3 covers 17 residues. The full variable domain, completed using reference TRBV5-4 and TRBJ2-3, is ETGVTQSPTHLIKTRGQQVTLRCSSQSGHNTVSWYQQALGQGPQFIFQYYREEENGRGNFPPRFSGLQFPNYSSELNVNALELDDSALYLCASSLRTGALDPDTQYFGPGTRLTVL.

The chain uses TRBV30 and TRBJ1-2; weak D call: TRBD1 (6 bases). V was pared by 3 bases and J by 4 bases, with 18 bases between. The germline CDR1 and CDR2 sequences are GTSNPN and SVGIG (reference sequence). This CDR3 comprises 15 residues. The chain's CDR3 is CAWRLQGNTGYGYTF. The CDR3 nucleotides read TGTGCCTGGAGATTGCAGGGGAATACGGGCTATGGCTACACCTTC.